These 19 T cell receptor beta chains were all obtained from the same sample, sequenced in a study of cytomegalovirus exposure and HLA in healthy donors listed by TCRdb under 2017. The library was generated by the immunoSEQ multiplex PCR assay. The table comes from immuneACCESS by way of TCRdb, which keeps in-frame sequences with V and J called. Part of the clones is missing from these tables; in studies checked, under half for an unresolved V gene and the rest for unknown reasons. Here the sample has under 300,000 clones; approximately 83% occur a single time. Together, the top ten hold approximately 1% of the sample. Sample: PBMCs. The receptors here all came from a young woman in good health and CMV-seronegative.

As DNA, the CDR3 is TGTGCCAGTAGTGTACCGACAGGGCGTGAGTCGGCCCAGTACTTC. As protein: CASSVPTGRESAQYF. The chain uses TRBV19 and TRBJ2-5; 7 bases match TRBD1. V lost 5 bases and J lost 9; bases outside the gene matches: 15. Germline V lookup: CDR1 LNHDA, CDR2 SQIVND (reference sequence). This CDR3 has 15 residues.

This clone was detected once. V gene TRBV6-1 combines with J gene TRBJ2-5, with D hard to call. Germline CDR1 reads MNHNS; CDR2 reads SASEGT. Trimming stripped 2 bases from V and 5 bases from J, with 15 bases between. This CDR3 is 15 amino acids long. The chain's CDR3 is CASSERFSWRETQYF. DNA for the CDR3: TGTGCCAGCAGTGAAAGATTTTCCTGGCGGGAGACCCAGTACTTC.

The CDR3 DNA follows: TGTGCCAGCCGGGGGATAGGGCGGGAGGGCCTCTACGAGCAGTACTTC. Amino acids: CASRGIGREGLYEQYF. This chain joins TRBV5-6 and TRBJ2-7; the match to TRBD2 covers 9 bases. The V gene's germline CDR1 is SGHDT and CDR2 YYEEEE. The junction had 14 bases not matched to a gene; V was cut back by 7 bases and J by 3 bases. The CDR3 totals 16 residues.

Remarks on this clone: A read error may produce the germline difference seen at one junction end. In the same sample, other DNA sequences code for this CDR3. V and J are TRBV27 and TRBJ2-7, with D possibly TRBD1 on 5 matching bases. This CDR3 contains 12 residues. The germline gives CDR1 MNHEY, CDR2 SMNVEV (reference sequence). The CDR3 region is CASSFDRAEQYF. The DNA of the CDR3 is TGTGCCAGCAGTTTCGACAGAGCCGAGCAGTACTTT.

The chain links TRBV18 to TRBJ1-1; 8 bases agree with TRBD1. In germline, CDR1 is KGHSH, CDR2 LQKENI. CDR3 length equals 17 residues. V shed 2 bases, J shed 2 bases, and the junction held 10 bases outside the gene matches. The CDR3: CASSPKGQDLFNTEAFF. CDR3 DNA: TGTGCCAGCTCACCAAAGGGACAGGACCTTTTTAACACTGAAGCTTTCTTT.

The genes are TRBV9 and TRBJ2-3, with 8 bases that match TRBD2. J was trimmed by 5 bases and V by 4 bases; bases with no gene match: 9. The CDR3 loop spans 15 amino acids. Per the germline V gene, CDR1 is SGDLS and CDR2 is YYNGEE. The CDR3, as DNA: TGTGCCAGCAGCTCCGGGACTAGAGGGAGAGATACGCAGTATTTT. This sequence encodes CASSSGTRGRDTQYF.

The CDR3, as DNA: TGCGCCAGCAGCTTTGATGTATCGGGGTTTATGAACACTGAAGCTTTCTTT. Translating gives CASSFDVSGFMNTEAFF. J is TRBJ1-1 and V is TRBV5-1; unclear D gene. The germline V and J ends were trimmed by 2 bases and 0 bases, with 17 bases remaining between them. This CDR3 is 17 amino acids long. Germline CDR1 reads SGHRS; CDR2 reads YFSETQ.

The chain couples TRBV19 to TRBJ2-1; perhaps TRBD2 as D (5 bases). The CDR3 is made up of 15 amino acids. Germline lookup yields CDR1 LNHDA and CDR2 SQIVND (reference sequence). V was trimmed by 4 bases and J by 4 bases, leaving 14 bases between them. The CDR3 is CASSTELEIYNEQFF. CDR3 bases: TGTGCCAGTAGTACCGAACTAGAAATATACAATGAGCAGTTCTTC.

V is TRBV4-3 and J is TRBJ1-2, with 8 bases that match TRBD1. CDR1 is LGHNA, CDR2 YSLEER, per germline. The junction had 13 bases not matched to a gene; V was cut back by 2 bases and J by 8 bases. The CDR3 sequence is 16 residues long. CDR3 sequence: CASSQQHDRGYGGYTF. CDR3 DNA sequence: TGCGCCAGCAGCCAACAACACGACAGGGGCTACGGCGGCTACACCTTC.

This chain uses TRBV10-2 with TRBJ1-5; D not certain. Germline V gene lookup returns CDR1 WSHSY and CDR2 SAAADI. The CDR3 spans 13 residues. V was shortened by 3 bases and J by 4 bases, with 7 bases between the two germline ends. For the CDR3, the DNA is TGCGCCAGCAGTGACACGGAGAATCAGCCCCAGCATTTT. This translates into CASSDTENQPQHF.

This clone was seen many times. The chain is built from TRBV4-2 and TRBJ2-3; TRBD2 matches 10 bases. Germline CDR1 LGHNA, CDR2 YNFKEQ. This CDR3 comprises 17 residues. Trimming removed 0 bases from V and 3 bases from J; junction bases left unmatched: 6. CDR3 in amino acids: CASSQDVTSGATDTQYF. In nucleotides, the CDR3 is TGTGCCAGCAGCCAAGATGTAACTAGCGGGGCGACAGATACGCAGTATTTT.

This chain uses TRBV28 with TRBJ1-5, with TRBD1 matching over 8 bases. V lost 6 bases and J lost 2; bases outside the gene matches: 9. The CDR3 sequence is 16 residues long. Germline values: CDR1 MDHEN, CDR2 SYDVKM. This CDR3 is CASSPSQGAGNQPQHF. CDR3 DNA sequence: TGTGCCAGCAGCCCTTCTCAGGGGGCGGGCAATCAGCCCCAGCATTTT.

V and J are TRBV5-1 and TRBJ2-1; weak D call: TRBD1 (6 bases). V was cut by 0 bases and J by 9 bases, with 16 bases left in between. CDR1 is SGHRS and CDR2 is YFSETQ in the germline V gene. The CDR3 consists of 15 residues. In DNA form, the CDR3 reads TGCGCCAGCAGCTTGGACAGGGTGGGGAGAGGTGAGCAGTTCTTC. Amino acid sequence: CASSLDRVGRGEQFF.

As regards this clone: Other DNA variants within this sample encode the same CDR3. The chain carries TRBV5-1 and TRBJ1-5; no clear D gene. Germline V gene data show CDR1 as SGHRS and CDR2 as YFSETQ. Trimming stripped 0 bases from V and 4 bases from J, with 11 bases between. CDR3 length: 15 residues. CDR3 region: CASSLGSQSNQPQHF. CDR3 nucleotides: TGCGCCAGCAGCTTGGGGTCACAGTCTAATCAGCCCCAGCATTTT.

The chain has TRBV19 and TRBJ1-5, with D possibly being TRBD1 (6 bases). The CDR3 sequence is 17 residues long. Germline CDR1 reads LNHDA; CDR2 reads SQIVND (reference sequence). Trimming cost V 10 bases and J 1 base, with 23 bases left between them. For the CDR3, the DNA is TGTGCCACCGCCAAGCGGGGGACATCAGAAAGCAATCAGCCCCAGCATTTT. Encoded protein: CATAKRGTSESNQPQHF.

This clone was picked up a small number of times. The gene calls are TRBV10-3 and TRBJ2-2; TRBD1 matches at 9 bases. The CDR3 covers 16 residues. Germline CDR1 ENHRY, CDR2 SYGVKD. With V trimmed by 6 bases and J by 7 bases, 12 bases remained unmatched. This CDR3 is CAISLTPGQGNGELFF. In DNA, the CDR3 is TGTGCCATCAGCCTTACCCCGGGACAGGGTAACGGGGAGCTGTTTTTT.

J is TRBJ2-6 and V is TRBV5-1; D unresolved. Deletions cut 2 bases from V and 0 bases from J, with 9 bases between. CDR1 SGHRS and CDR2 YFSETQ come from the germline V gene. CDR3 length: 16 residues. The CDR3 sequence: CASSFTYSSGANVLTF. CDR3 nucleotides: TGCGCCAGCAGCTTCACGTACAGCTCTGGGGCCAACGTCCTGACTTTC.

The chain is built from TRBV14 and TRBJ2-2; tentatively, D is TRBD2 (6 bases). Germline V gene data show CDR1 as SGHDN and CDR2 as FVKESK. The CDR3 contains 15 residues. V lost 0 bases and J lost 5, with 10 bases in between. The DNA for the CDR3 is TGTGCCAGCAGCCAAGAGCGGGGTCGTACCGGGGAGCTGTTTTTT. Translation: CASSQERGRTGELFF.

This chain joins TRBV6-1 and TRBJ2-3; possibly TRBD1 for D (6 bases). The CDR3 length is 13 residues. V was clipped by 6 bases and J by 2 bases, with 9 bases between them. The germline V gene encodes CDR1 MNHNS and CDR2 SASEGT. This CDR3 is CASRQGFTDTQYF. The CDR3 nucleotides read TGTGCCAGCAGACAGGGTTTCACAGATACGCAGTATTTT.